Below, 22 T cell receptor beta chains from the same sample are listed, as sequenced in a study of T cells after yellow fever vaccination. MiXCR was run by TCRdb on the 5' RACE reads, yielding one entry per CDR3 protein. The table has a few hundred thousand distinct CDR3 sequences, approximately 13% seen once. The material was CD4+ T cells sorted from PBMCs, obtained 45 days after the yellow fever booster vaccination. The receptors shown here come from a man between 25 and 39 years old who received the YFV17D yellow fever vaccine.

The chain joins TRBV3-1 to TRBJ2-5; D tentatively reads TRBD1 or TRBD2 (5 bases each). CDR3 length: 13 residues. V lost 3 bases and J 5 bases, leaving 10 bases between the germline ends. Germline loops: CDR1 LGHDT, CDR2 YNNKEL (reference sequence). CDR3 region: CASSQRGEETQYF. CDR3 sequence (DNA): TGTGCCAGCAGCCAGAGGGGTGAGGAGACCCAGTACTTC.

This clonotype was seen more than once but under ten times. The V and J genes are TRBV27 and TRBJ2-2, with D perhaps matching TRBD2 (7 bases). Deletions cut 11 bases from V and 2 bases from J, with 21 bases between. Germline loops: CDR1 MNHEY, CDR2 SMNVEV (reference sequence). The CDR3 covers 16 residues. CDR3 nucleotide sequence: TGTGCCTCTAATTATCGGGGGGCCCGAAACACCGGGGAGCTGTTTTTT. It yields the protein CASNYRGARNTGELFF.

The table lists this clonotype with a few counts. This rearrangement joins TRBV18 to TRBJ2-1; 9 nucleotides agree with TRBD1. V lost 5 bases, J lost 5 bases, and 7 bases stayed unmatched. Germline loops: CDR1 KGHSH, CDR2 LQKENI. The CDR3 consists of 15 residues. CDR3 nucleotides: TGTGCCAGCTCATCGCGACAGGGGGGTAACAATGAGCAGTTCTTC. Encoded protein: CASSSRQGGNNEQFF.

This clonotype was counted many times. The chain has TRBV4-3 and TRBJ2-4, with a possible D match to TRBD2 (5 bases). There are 13 residues in the CDR3. The germline V gene encodes CDR1 LGHNA and CDR2 YSLEER. Trimming removed 5 bases at V and 8 bases at J, with 13 bases between. CDR3 amino acids: CASSKQRSDIQYF. The CDR3 DNA sequence: TGCGCCAGCAGCAAACAGCGGTCGGACATTCAGTACTTC.

This clonotype was seen a handful of times. The chain recombines TRBV4-2 with TRBJ2-7; D unresolved. This CDR3 contains 16 residues. Trimming took 1 base from V and 0 from J, leaving 13 bases between them. Germline V CDR1 and CDR2: LGHNA, YNFKEQ. This CDR3 is CASSQGARPSSYEQYF. CDR3 DNA sequence: TGTGCCAGCAGCCAAGGGGCAAGACCGAGCTCCTACGAGCAGTACTTC.

The rearrangement links TRBV5-1 to TRBJ2-1; D uncertain. This CDR3 contains 13 residues. Trimming pared 1 base from V and 9 bases from J, leaving 11 bases between. Germline loops: CDR1 SGHRS, CDR2 YFSETQ. The CDR3 DNA follows: TGCGCCAGCAGCTTGTTGGTTGAGTTTGAGCAGTTCTTC. Residues: CASSLLVEFEQFF.

The gene calls are TRBV5-6 and TRBJ2-5, with 10 bases matching TRBD2. Germline V gene data show CDR1 as SGHDT and CDR2 as YYEEEE. This CDR3 is 16 amino acids long. Trimming cost V 6 bases and J 2 bases; bases outside gene matches: 10. CDR3 amino acids: CASNKGLAEPQETQYF. As DNA, the CDR3 is TGTGCCAGCAACAAAGGACTAGCGGAACCTCAAGAGACCCAGTACTTC.

This clonotype was recorded many times. CDR3 residues: CASSLASLGNEQFF. The CDR3 DNA reads as TGTGCCAGCAGCTTAGCATCCCTTGGGAATGAGCAGTTCTTC. The rearrangement joins TRBV7-6 to TRBJ2-1; D is undetermined. Trimming took off 0 bases at V and 7 bases at J, with 10 bases between the two ends. The CDR3 is 14 amino acids. Germline V gene sequence: CDR1 SGHVS, CDR2 FNYEAQ.

The table lists this clonotype with many counts. This chain links TRBV29-1 with TRBJ2-1; D is unclear. This CDR3 region has 13 residues. The germline gives CDR1 SQVTM, CDR2 ANQGSEA. V lost 7 bases to trimming and J lost 0 bases, with 10 bases between them. CDR3 region: CSAIRSSYNEQFF. The CDR3 bases are TGCAGCGCCATCAGGAGCTCCTACAATGAGCAGTTCTTC.

The chain couples TRBV7-9 to TRBJ2-7; perhaps TRBD1 as D (5 bases). Germline lookup yields CDR1 SEHNR and CDR2 FQNEAQ (reference sequence). This CDR3 contains 12 residues. The germline V and J ends were trimmed by 5 bases and 5 bases, with 10 bases remaining between them. CDR3 DNA: TGTGCCAGCAGCACCCAACAGGACGAGCAGTACTTC. It yields the protein CASSTQQDEQYF.

This chain connects TRBV5-1 to TRBJ1-2, with no clear D. V lost 4 bases, J lost 0 bases, and 10 bases lay in between. Germline lookup yields CDR1 SGHRS and CDR2 YFSETQ. This CDR3 comprises 14 residues. The CDR3 is CASSPYTPNYGYTF. Written as DNA, the CDR3 is TGCGCCAGCAGCCCATACACACCTAACTATGGCTACACCTTC.

Many counts were recorded for this clonotype. V and J are TRBV11-3 and TRBJ2-1, with TRBD1 matching 7 bases. The CDR3 spans 16 residues. Per the germline V gene, CDR1 is SGHNT and CDR2 is YENEEA. V shed 5 bases and J 4 bases; nucleotides not matched to a gene: 11. The DNA for the CDR3 is TGTGCCAGCAGCCTTCGTGAGGGGGCGCGATACAATGAGCAGTTCTTC. It is translated as CASSLREGARYNEQFF.

This clonotype was seen a few times. J is TRBJ2-5 and V is TRBV11-2; a possible D gene is TRBD2 (6 bases). Trimming cost V 0 bases and J 7 bases, with 18 bases left between them. The length of the CDR3 is 16 residues. From germline, CDR1 is SGHAT and CDR2 FQNNGV. CDR3 in amino acids: CASSLDLGGAVGTQYF. CDR3 nucleotide sequence: TGTGCCAGCAGCTTAGATCTGGGCGGGGCGGTTGGGACCCAGTACTTC.

CDR3: CASSWGGPNQPQHF. In DNA, the CDR3 is TGTGCCAGCAGCTGGGGGGGTCCCAATCAGCCCCAGCATTTT. This chain joins TRBV5-6 and TRBJ1-5, with D possibly matching TRBD1 (5 bases). CDR1 and CDR2 (germline): SGHDT, YYEEEE. This CDR3 contains 14 residues. V lost 3 bases to trimming and J lost 3 bases, with 10 bases between them. Variable domain in full (rest from reference TRBV5-6 and TRBJ1-5): DAGVTQSPTHLIKTRGQQVTLRCSPKSGHDTVSWYQQALGQGPQFIFQYYEEEERQRGNFPDRFSGHQFPNYSSELNVNALLLGDSALYLCASSWGGPNQPQHFGDGTRLSIL.

This clonotype was observed a handful of times. This sequence joins TRBV20-1 and TRBJ2-3; a weak D match, TRBD2 (6 bases). The germline V gene encodes CDR1 DFQATT and CDR2 SNEGSKA (reference sequence). The ends were cut back, 1 base at V and 0 bases at J, with 8 bases in the middle. The CDR3 has 14 amino acids. The DNA of the CDR3 is TGCAGTGCTAGAGGCGGGGTCAGCACAGATACGCAGTATTTT. Translating it yields CSARGGVSTDTQYF.

This chain uses TRBV30 with TRBJ2-2, with D perhaps TRBD1 (6 bases). The germline V gene has CDR1 GTSNPN and CDR2 SVGIG (reference sequence). The CDR3 covers 13 residues. V gave up 8 bases and J gave up 6 bases, with 16 bases separating them. In DNA, the CDR3 is TGTGCCGGACGAACGAACAGGGCCGGGGAGCTGTTTTTT. Protein product: CAGRTNRAGELFF.

V gene TRBV7-2 combines with J gene TRBJ2-3; TRBD2 aligns across 11 bases. V gave up 2 bases and J gave up 5 bases; unmatched junction bases: 9. The CDR3 has 17 amino acids. The germline V gene encodes CDR1 SGHTA and CDR2 FQGNSA. The CDR3 protein is CASSLQTLAGVKDTQYF. CDR3 nucleotides: TGTGCCAGCAGCTTACAGACACTAGCGGGAGTGAAAGATACGCAGTATTTT. The entire variable domain, with the rest obtained from reference TRBV7-2 and TRBJ2-3, is as follows: GAGVSQSPSNKVTEKGKDVELRCDPISGHTALYWYRQSLGQGLEFLIYFQGNSAPDKSGLPSDRFSAERTGGSVSTLTIQRTQQEDSAVYLCASSLQTLAGVKDTQYFGPGTRLTVL.

The CDR3 protein is CAITPGRAYNSPLHF. For the CDR3, the DNA is TGTGCCATTACTCCCGGCAGGGCCTATAATTCACCCCTCCACTTT. This chain uses TRBV28 with TRBJ1-6; tentatively, D is TRBD1 (5 bases). Germline V gives CDR1 MDHEN, CDR2 SYDVKM. The CDR3 runs to 15 residues. The V end was cut by 10 bases, the J end by 2 bases, with 15 bases between.

This clonotype has just a few counts. V gene TRBV12-3 or TRBV12-4 combines with J gene TRBJ2-3; D gene uncertain. CDR3 size: 15 residues. Trimming cost V 5 bases and J 6 bases, with 18 bases left between them. This chain's CDR3 is CASSRQDGDMDTQYF. The CDR3, as DNA: TGTGCCAGCAGTAGGCAGGACGGAGATATGGATACGCAGTATTTT.

The genes are TRBV20-1 and TRBJ2-1; D call uncertain. There are 15 residues in the CDR3. Trimming shortened V by 0 bases and J by 3 bases, and 12 bases separated the two germline ends. Germline V gene data show CDR1 as DFQATT and CDR2 as SNEGSKA (reference sequence). DNA of the CDR3: TGCAGTGCTAGAGATAGTGGGATCAACTACAATGAGCAGTTCTTC. It yields the protein CSARDSGINYNEQFF.

This clonotype was detected a few times. The rearrangement joins TRBV24-1 to TRBJ2-3, with D possibly being TRBD2 (5 bases). The germline gives CDR1 KGHDR, CDR2 SFDVKD. Trimming took off 2 bases at V and 4 bases at J, with 15 bases between the two ends. The CDR3 is made up of 16 amino acids. CDR3 nucleotide sequence: TGTGCCACCAGTGATTCCTCGGGATATTCACCAGATACGCAGTATTTT. Encoded protein: CATSDSSGYSPDTQYF.

Concerning this clonotype: Being one base from a much bigger clone, this may be a read error. The chain couples TRBV20-1 to TRBJ2-6; D not resolved. From germline, CDR1 is DFQATT and CDR2 SNEGSKA (reference sequence). V lost 6 bases, J lost 1 base, and 10 bases lay in between. The CDR3 spans 14 residues. Here the CDR3 reads CSAEVRSGANVLTF. The CDR3 DNA reads as TGCAGTGCCGAGGTGCGGTCTGGGGCCAACGTCCTGACTTTC.